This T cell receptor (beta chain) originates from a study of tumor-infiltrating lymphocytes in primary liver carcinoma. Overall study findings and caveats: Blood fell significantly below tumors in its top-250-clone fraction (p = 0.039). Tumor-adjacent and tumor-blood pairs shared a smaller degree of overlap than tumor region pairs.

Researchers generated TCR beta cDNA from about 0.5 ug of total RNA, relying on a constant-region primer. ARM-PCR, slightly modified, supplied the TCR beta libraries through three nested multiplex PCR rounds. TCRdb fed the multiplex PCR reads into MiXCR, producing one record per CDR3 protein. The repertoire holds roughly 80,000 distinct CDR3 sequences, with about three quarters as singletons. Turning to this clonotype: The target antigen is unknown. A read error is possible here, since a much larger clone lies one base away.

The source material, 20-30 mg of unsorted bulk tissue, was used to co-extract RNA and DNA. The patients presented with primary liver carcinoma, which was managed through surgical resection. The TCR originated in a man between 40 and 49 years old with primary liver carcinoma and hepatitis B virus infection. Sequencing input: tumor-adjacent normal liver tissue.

The CDR3 bases are TGCAGCGGGGGACAGGGGACGGTCACAGATACGCAGTATTTT. The encoded protein is CSGGQGTVTDTQYF. The J gene is TRBJ2-3, the V gene TRBV29-1; 10 bases align to TRBD1. The V and J ends lost 7 bases and 2 bases, in that order; junction bases with no gene match: 6. The CDR3 totals 14 residues. Germline assignment: CDR1 SQVTM and CDR2 ANQGSEA.